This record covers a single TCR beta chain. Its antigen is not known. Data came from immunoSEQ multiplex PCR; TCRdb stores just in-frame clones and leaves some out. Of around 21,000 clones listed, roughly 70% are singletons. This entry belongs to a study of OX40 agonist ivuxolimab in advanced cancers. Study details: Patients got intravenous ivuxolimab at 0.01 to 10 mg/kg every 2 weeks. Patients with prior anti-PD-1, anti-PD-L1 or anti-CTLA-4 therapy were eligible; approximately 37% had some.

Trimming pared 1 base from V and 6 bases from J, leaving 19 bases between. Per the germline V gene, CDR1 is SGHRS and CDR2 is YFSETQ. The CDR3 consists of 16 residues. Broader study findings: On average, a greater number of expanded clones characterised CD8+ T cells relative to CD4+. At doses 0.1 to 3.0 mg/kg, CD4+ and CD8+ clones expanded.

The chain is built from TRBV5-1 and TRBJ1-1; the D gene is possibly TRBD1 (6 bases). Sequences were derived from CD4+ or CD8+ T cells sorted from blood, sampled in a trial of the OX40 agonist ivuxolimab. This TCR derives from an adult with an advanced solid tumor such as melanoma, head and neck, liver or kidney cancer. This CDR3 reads CASSLITGIPVAEAFF. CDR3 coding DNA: TGCGCCAGCAGCTTGATAACAGGGATACCGGTCGCTGAAGCTTTCTTT.